Listed here is a single T cell receptor beta chain. The data originate from a study of blood T cell repertoires in COVID-19. Background on the study: In each case, the material was cDNA or gDNA derived from T cells, B-cell-depleted T cells, or PBMCs.

CDR3 length equals 13 residues. Germline V lookup: CDR1 MNHEY, CDR2 SVGAGI. V lost 10 bases to trimming and J lost 7 bases, with 16 bases between them. Original data processing: Estimation of nucleated cell counts was performed using reference gene primer amplification. Clones were sequenced by immunoSEQ multiplex PCR, and TCRdb holds only the in-frame ones, with some missing. The V and J calls and the clone size are those of that table, but D and trimming were determined from the DNA. The sample consists of approximately 300,000 clones, approximately 91% of them appearing once. Living in about two dozen US areas, the participants were between about 18 and 100 years of age. Participants' own reports of clinical history determined their cohort assignment.

This TCR came from a man aged 60-69 years who had recovered from COVID-19. V and J are TRBV6-5 and TRBJ2-2; D is perhaps TRBD1 (6 bases). Sample: PBMCs or T cells enriched from blood (not recorded which). This CDR3 is CATSGTGRGELFF. The CDR3 bases are TGTGCCACCTCGGGAACAGGGCGCGGGGAGCTGTTTTTT.